Listed here is a single T cell receptor beta chain. Its antigen is currently unknown. The sample originates from a study of cytomegalovirus exposure and HLA in healthy donors. Study information: Counted in an early data release were tens of millions of unique TCRs from HLA-typed donors.

Trimming cost V 2 bases and J 7 bases; bases outside gene matches: 10. Germline V gene data show CDR1 as SEHNR and CDR2 as FQNEAQ (reference sequence). The CDR3 totals 16 residues. Notes on the study in general: The classifier, whose performance was assessed in both the original and validation cohorts, reportedly diagnosed cytomegalovirus status with high specificity and sensitivity. Later analysis revealed greater clonal expansion in HLA-associated TCR beta chains than in equally common others. A few chains tied to CMV proved CMV antigen-specific in vitro.

Both 60 Vbeta primers and 13 Jbeta primers went into the PCR. Libraries were prepared by immunoSEQ multiplex PCR; TCRdb keeps only in-frame clonotypes and omits some of them. The sample consists of approximately 100,000 clones, 55% to 75% of them appearing once. The receptor comes from a man in his 60s in good health and CMV-seronegative. The genes are TRBV7-9 and TRBJ2-7, with 11 bases matching TRBD1. Sequencing was done on a sample of PBMCs. The CDR3 is CASSLMVGQGAEEQYF. Here the CDR3 DNA reads TGTGCCAGCAGCTTAATGGTTGGACAGGGGGCAGAGGAGCAGTACTTC. The full variable domain, in which reference TRBV7-9 and TRBJ2-7 provide the parts outside the CDR3, is DTGVSQNPRHKITKRGQNVTFRCDPISEHNRLYWYRQTLGQGPEFLTYFQNEAQLEKSRLLSDRFSAERPKGSFSTLEIQRTEQGDSAMYLCASSLMVGQGAEEQYFGPGTRLTVT.